This paragraph covers one T cell receptor beta chain sequence. What it binds is unknown. This CDR3 is built from 15 residues. CDR1 is SGHRS, CDR2 YFSETQ, per germline. Trimming removed 3 bases at V and 3 bases at J, with 15 bases between. Positive magnetic bead selection, which isolated the CD4+ and CD8+ cells, was followed by a flow cytometry check of purity. The sample belongs to a study of somatic mutations in cytotoxic T cells in rheumatoid arthritis. Notes on the study in general: CD8+ clonality increased with age in rheumatoid arthritis patients but not in healthy controls.

Assay used: immunoSEQ multiplex PCR; TCRdb lists only in-frame clones, some missing. The table has about 20,000 clones, less than 85% seen once. This TCR was sampled from a woman aged 40 to 49 with rheumatoid arthritis. Sequencing used CD8+ T cells sorted from blood. The chain combines TRBV5-1 with TRBJ1-1; no clear D. The CDR3 sequence is CASSSLLPQDTEAFF. DNA for the CDR3: TGCGCCAGCAGCTCCTTGCTACCCCAGGACACTGAAGCTTTCTTT.